A selection of T cell receptor beta chains follows, all from one sample in a study of shared clonotypes between healthy human individuals. Sequencing was performed with immunoSEQ multiplex PCR; in TCRdb, only in-frame clones are kept and a portion is missing. The table has approximately 710,000 clones, 90% seen once. Material: memory CD8+ T cells from PBMCs. These TCRs come from a man between 18 and 29 years old in good health. Some clones in this sample may be carry-over from other donors' samples. Each CDR3 is given with its conserved first and last residue. D genes are given only for firm matches. Clone size is given for some rows only: seen once, a few or many times, or a class if the clone is expanded.

size,J,V,D,DNA,CDR3
NA,TRBJ2-7,TRBV28,NA,TGTGCCAGCAGGGTGCCAGGGAGCTACGAGCAGTACTTC,CASRVPGSYEQYF
NA,TRBJ2-7,TRBV10-3,NA,TGTGCCATCAGTGAGTCCGGCGGACGGGGCCCCTTC,CAISESGGRGPF
NA,TRBJ2-1,TRBV7-9,TRBD2,TGTGCCAGCAGCGTATCCTCTAGCGGGAGTCCCTCCTACAATGAGCAGTTCTTC,CASSVSSSGSPSYNEQFF
NA,TRBJ2-3,TRBV5-8,NA,TGTGCCAGCAGCTTGGTTGCCTACGGCACAGATACGCAGTATTTT,CASSLVAYGTDTQYF
once,TRBJ1-1,TRBV4-1,NA,TGCGCCAGCAGCCCAACTCCCCTAGGGGCCGTTGAAGCTTTCTTT,CASSPTPLGAVEAFF
NA,TRBJ2-2,TRBV19,TRBD2,TGTGCCAGTGGGACTAGCGTGAACACCGGGGAGCTGTTTTTT,CASGTSVNTGELFF
NA,TRBJ2-2,TRBV2,TRBD1,TGTGCCAGCAGGGGGACGGGACAGGGGTTGGGCACCGGGGAGCTGTTTTTT,CASRGTGQGLGTGELFF
NA,TRBJ1-2,TRBV6-5,NA,TGTGCCAGCAGGGCCGGGGCCTACACTAACTATGGCTACACCTTC,CASRAGAYTNYGYTF
NA,TRBJ2-1,TRBV7-9,TRBD1,TGTGCCAGCAGCTTACCCCGGGACAGGGAGGCTGGGGACAATGAGCAGTTCTTC,CASSLPRDREAGDNEQFF
few,TRBJ2-2,TRBV7-9,TRBD1,TGTGCCAGCAGCCGACAGGGGGACACCGGGGAGCTGTTTTTT,CASSRQGDTGELFF
NA,TRBJ2-7,TRBV7-9,NA,TGTGCCAGCAGCTACACTGGGAGTGGCTACGAGCAGTACTTC,CASSYTGSGYEQYF
NA,TRBJ2-1,TRBV5-1,TRBD1,TGCGCCAGCAGGATGGGGACAGATTACAATGAGCAGTTCTTC,CASRMGTDYNEQFF
NA,TRBJ2-5,TRBV5-6,TRBD1,TGTGCCAGCAGTCGACAGGGGCTGGATTGGGAGACCCAGTACTTC,CASSRQGLDWETQYF
NA,TRBJ2-7,TRBV4-3,NA,TGCGCCAGCAGCCAAGGACAATCCTCCTCCTACGAGCAGTACTTC,CASSQGQSSSYEQYF
NA,TRBJ2-7,TRBV6-1,TRBD2,TGTGCCAGCAGTGAAATGGCTAGCGGGGACTACGAGCAGTACTTC,CASSEMASGDYEQYF
NA,TRBJ2-1,TRBV27,NA,TGTGCCAGCAGCAGCCCCTTCCACAGGGATTCCTACAATGAGCAGTTCTTC,CASSSPFHRDSYNEQFF
NA,TRBJ2-1,TRBV7-9,NA,TGTGCCAGCAGCTTAGCAGCCGGGAATGAGCAGTTCTTC,CASSLAAGNEQFF
NA,TRBJ2-3,TRBV6-5,TRBD1,TGTGCCAGCAGTTACGGGACAGGGTGGTATTTT,CASSYGTGWYF
NA,TRBJ2-7,TRBV9,NA,TGTGCCAGCAGCGTCTCGGGACACACCTACGAGCAGTACTTC,CASSVSGHTYEQYF
NA,TRBJ2-1,TRBV7-7,TRBD2,TGTGCCAGCAGCTCCGGGACTAGCGGGTACAATGAGCAGTTCTTC,CASSSGTSGYNEQFF
NA,TRBJ2-1,TRBV9,NA,TGTGCCGCCAGTTCTGACGGAGGACCCTACAATGAGCAGTTCTTC,CAASSDGGPYNEQFF
NA,TRBJ2-7,TRBV9,NA,TGTGCCAGCAGCCCCGACAGTTCCTACGAGCAGTACTTC,CASSPDSSYEQYF
NA,TRBJ1-1,TRBV18,NA,TGTGCCAGCTCACCACTCAGCGAGCGGGGTCGGAGGACTGAAGCTTTCTTT,CASSPLSERGRRTEAFF
NA,TRBJ2-1,TRBV27,NA,TGTGCCAGCAGTTTCCTTTTGGGGGACTTCAATGAGCAGTTCTTC,CASSFLLGDFNEQFF
NA,TRBJ2-7,TRBV30,TRBD1,TGTGCCTGGAGGAGCCGGGACAGGAGGTACGAGCAGTACTTC,CAWRSRDRRYEQYF
few,TRBJ1-2,TRBV5-8,NA,TGTGCCAGCAGGCAGGGGAGCGGCTATGGCTACACCTTC,CASRQGSGYGYTF
once,TRBJ2-1,TRBV19,TRBD1,TGTGCCAGTACGTCTCGGTCAGCGGGACAGGGTTACAATGAGCAGTTCTTC,CASTSRSAGQGYNEQFF
NA,TRBJ1-1,TRBV4-1,NA,TGCGCGGTAGGGGGGCTAAACCGTGAAGCTTTCTTT,CAVGGLNREAFF
NA,TRBJ2-7,TRBV6-1,NA,TGTGCCAGCAGTGTCGGCTCGGGGGTTAGACGGTACGAGCAGTACTTC,CASSVGSGVRRYEQYF
NA,TRBJ2-2,TRBV7-2,NA,TGTGCCAGCAGCTTAGGCGGGACCGGGGAGCTGTTTTTT,CASSLGGTGELFF
NA,TRBJ2-2,TRBV4-3,TRBD1,TGCGCCAGCAGCCAAGGGGCAGGGGGCTTTAACGGGGAGCTGTTTTTT,CASSQGAGGFNGELFF
NA,TRBJ1-1,TRBV15,NA,TGTGCCACCAGCAGAGATTGGGGGGAAGAATACACTGAAGCTTTCTTT,CATSRDWGEEYTEAFF
NA,TRBJ2-7,TRBV14,TRBD2,TGTGCCAGCAGCCAAGATAGGCGGGAGACTTACGAGCAGTACTTC,CASSQDRRETYEQYF
NA,TRBJ1-4,TRBV2,NA,TGTGCCAGCAGAAGGAGAGCAGGAGGAGAAAAACTGTTTTTT,CASRRRAGGEKLFF
NA,TRBJ2-7,TRBV10-3,NA,TGTGCCACCGACGGCGCGGGCAGCTCCTACGAGCAGTACTTC,CATDGAGSSYEQYF
NA,TRBJ2-5,TRBV5-1,TRBD1,TGCGCCGGTAACTCCCGGGACAGGGTGATAGAGACCCAGTACTTC,CAGNSRDRVIETQYF
NA,TRBJ2-7,TRBV5-8,TRBD2,TGTGCCAGCAGCCCAATAGGGACTAGCGGGTCTTACGAGCAGTACTTC,CASSPIGTSGSYEQYF
NA,TRBJ2-7,TRBV4-1,NA,TGCGCCAGCAGCCAAGCTATGTCTTGGGAATACTACGAGCAGTACTTC,CASSQAMSWEYYEQYF
NA,TRBJ2-5,TRBV28,TRBD2,TGTGCCAGCAGACCACCCCGGGCTAGCGGGAGAGAGACCCAGTACTTC,CASRPPRASGRETQYF
NA,TRBJ1-1,TRBV7-3,NA,TGTGCCAGCAGCTTAATACCCGTGAACACTGAAGCTTTCTTT,CASSLIPVNTEAFF
NA,TRBJ2-1,TRBV6-5,NA,TGTGCCAGCAGTGAAGCGCACGAACAGGCCAGTTTCTTC,CASSEAHEQASFF
NA,TRBJ2-3,TRBV28,NA,TGTGCCAGCAGTCCTTTGCGGATAGGACCAGATACGCAGTATTTT,CASSPLRIGPDTQYF
NA,TRBJ1-2,TRBV5-6,NA,TGTGCCAGCAGCTTGCGCCCTCGGCCAGTCTATGGCTACACCTTC,CASSLRPRPVYGYTF
NA,TRBJ1-1,TRBV10-3,TRBD1,TGTGCCATCAGTGAGTCTGGCGGACAGGAATTAGGTGAAGCTTTCTTT,CAISESGGQELGEAFF
NA,TRBJ1-4,TRBV7-9,NA,TGTGCCAGCGATCTACCAACTAATGAAAAACTGTTTTTT,CASDLPTNEKLFF
many,TRBJ2-7,TRBV27,NA,TGTGCCAGCAGTTTAGGGCAGTACTACGAGCAGTACTTC,CASSLGQYYEQYF
once,TRBJ2-1,TRBV29-1,NA,TGCAGCGTTGCACCGGAGCGGCTACCAATTTACAATGAGCAGTTCTTC,CSVAPERLPIYNEQFF
NA,TRBJ2-1,TRBV7-9,NA,TGTGCCAGCAGCTTACCACCAGACTATGAGCAGTTCTTC,CASSLPPDYEQFF
NA,TRBJ2-2,TRBV2,NA,TGTGCCAACAGACGGGACACCGGGGAGCTGTTTTTT,CANRRDTGELFF
NA,TRBJ1-1,TRBV5-4,NA,TGTGCCAGCGAGCTTGATGTAAGGGGCGGGAACACTGAAGCTTTCTTT,CASELDVRGGNTEAFF
NA,TRBJ2-7,TRBV5-6,NA,TGTGCCAGCAGCTTGGTGCAGGAGATGTACTTC,CASSLVQEMYF
NA,TRBJ2-7,TRBV7-9,NA,TGTGCCAGCAGCTACCCAGAGGCCTCTGGCGAGCAGTACTTC,CASSYPEASGEQYF
NA,TRBJ1-1,TRBV7-3,NA,TGTGCCAGCAGTCCCGTTGGGGGGGGGCTGGGCACTGAAGCTTTCTTT,CASSPVGGGLGTEAFF
NA,TRBJ1-6,TRBV20-1,TRBD1,TGCAGTGCTGCCCCGGACAGGCCCCTCCACTTT,CSAAPDRPLHF
NA,TRBJ2-7,TRBV5-1,NA,TGCGCCAGCAGAATCGACTACGAGCAGTACTTC,CASRIDYEQYF